Listed below are T cell receptor beta chains from one sample, sequenced in a study of T cell repertoires in cytomegalovirus infection. Their target antigens are unknown. One entry per CDR3 protein results from TCRdb running MiXCR on the reads. This sample has hundreds of thousands of distinct CDR3 sequences; around 31% occur once, and the top ten carry around a sixth. The starting material was cultured PBMCs, obtained from culture after CMV antigen stimulation. These receptors were obtained from a human donor in good health (CMV status not recorded). Some clones in this sample may be carry-over from other donors' samples. CDR3s include the opening cysteine and the closing phenylalanine or tryptophan. The order of the fields is V gene, clone size, D gene, J gene, CDR3 DNA, CDR3 protein. The D gene is left open where the match is weak. Not all rows give a size; the values are once, few, many and, for expanded clones, a class.

TRBV12-3/TRBV12-4	few	.	TRBJ2-3	TGTGCCAGCATGGCCAGGGGTACCAGCACAGATACGCAGTATTTT	CASMARGTSTDTQYF
TRBV4-3	.	TRBD2	TRBJ2-1	TGCGCCAGCAGCCAAGCTTATGGGACTAGCCTGAACAATGAGCAGTTCTTC	CASSQAYGTSLNNEQFF
TRBV6-6	.	TRBD1	TRBJ1-2	TGTGCCAGCAGTGGGCCCGGGACAGCTTATGGCTACACCTTC	CASSGPGTAYGYTF
TRBV18	few	TRBD1	TRBJ2-3	TGTGCCAGCTCACCCCAGTGGACAGGAACAGATACGCAGTATTTT	CASSPQWTGTDTQYF
TRBV7-2	many	.	TRBJ1-5	TGTGCCAGCAGCTTACAGAACTGGGTGACAGCAAGGCAGCCCCAGCATTTT	CASSLQNWVTARQPQHF
TRBV6-1	.	TRBD1	TRBJ2-3	TGTGCCAGCAACAGGGGGATTAGCACAGATACGCAGTATTTT	CASNRGISTDTQYF
TRBV7-2	many	.	TRBJ1-2	TGTGCCAGCAGCTTAGTGGAGGGTCACTATGGCTACACCTTC	CASSLVEGHYGYTF
TRBV15	few	.	TRBJ2-7	TGTGCCACCAGCAGAGCCCCCTTTGGCGAGCAGTACTTC	CATSRAPFGEQYF
TRBV19	.	.	TRBJ1-2	TGTGCCAGTAGTATAAGGCGGCGGAGGGAAAGCTACACCTTC	CASSIRRRRESYTF
TRBV6-6	once	.	TRBJ2-5	TGTGCCAGCAGTTACTCGACTAGGGCGGAGACCCAGTACTTC	CASSYSTRAETQYF
TRBV29-1	.	TRBD1	TRBJ2-6	TGCAGCGTGACAGGGGAGGCTGGGGCCAACGTCCTGACTTTC	CSVTGEAGANVLTF
TRBV7-2	.	TRBD2	TRBJ2-7	TGTGCCAGCAGCTTAGGGGGGGAGGGTATTTACGAGCAGTACTTC	CASSLGGEGIYEQYF
TRBV7-2	many	.	TRBJ1-4	TGTGCCAGCAGCTTAGAGGGGGATGGAACTAATGAAAAACTGTTTTTT	CASSLEGDGTNEKLFF
TRBV6-1	.	TRBD1	TRBJ2-2	TGTGCCAGCAAAAGAGGGGGCGCGACCGGGGAGCTGTTTTTT	CASKRGGATGELFF
TRBV6-1	.	.	TRBJ2-5	TGTGCCAGCACCCCGACAGGCAGAGAGACCCAGTACTTC	CASTPTGRETQYF
TRBV11-2	few	TRBD1	TRBJ2-3	TGTGCCAGCGGACCTGGGACAGCCACAGATACGCAGTATTTT	CASGPGTATDTQYF
TRBV20-1	once	.	TRBJ2-3	TGCAGTGCTAGAGATACGACCCATTGGTCAGATACGCAGTATTTT	CSARDTTHWSDTQYF
TRBV7-2	many	.	TRBJ2-1	TGTGCCAGCAGCTTACGGGCCTTTTCCTACAATGAGCAGTTCTTC	CASSLRAFSYNEQFF
TRBV6-2/TRBV6-3	.	.	TRBJ1-1	TGTGCCAGCGCCCCGGGACATAACACTGAAGCTTTCTTT	CASAPGHNTEAFF
TRBV29-1	.	.	TRBJ2-3	TGCAGCGTTAGAGGGGGAGGGGGCACAGATACGCAGTATTTT	CSVRGGGGTDTQYF
TRBV7-2	many	.	TRBJ2-6	TGTGCCAGCACTCAGCCCTCTGGGGCCAACGTCCTGACTTTC	CASTQPSGANVLTF
TRBV5-1	.	.	TRBJ2-7	TGCGCCAGCAGCTTGGTCTCGGACCCCTACGAGCAGTACTTC	CASSLVSDPYEQYF
TRBV12-3/TRBV12-4	.	.	TRBJ2-7	TGTGCCAGCACGGAGGGGCCAATGTCCTACGAGCAGTACTTC	CASTEGPMSYEQYF
TRBV12-3/TRBV12-4	many	.	TRBJ2-7	TGTGCCAGCAGTTTAGGGTTCTACGAGCAGTACTTC	CASSLGFYEQYF
TRBV20-1	.	TRBD2	TRBJ2-1	TGCAGTGCTAGCGGGAGGTCATACAATGAGCAGTTCTTC	CSASGRSYNEQFF
TRBV18	.	.	TRBJ1-6	TGTGCCAGCTCACCACCAGGGGAACTCTCCCTCCACTTT	CASSPPGELSLHF
TRBV4-2	few	.	TRBJ1-1	TGTGCCAGCAGCGGTCACAGGGAGGGAAACACTGAAGCTTTCTTT	CASSGHREGNTEAFF
TRBV4-1	.	.	TRBJ2-7	TGCGCCAGCAGCCTTAGTCCCGGGATTCCTTACGGGGAGCAGTACTTC	CASSLSPGIPYGEQYF
TRBV20-1	.	.	TRBJ2-3	TGCAGTGCTAGGGCCCTAGGATTCTCTAGCACAGATACGCAGTATTTT	CSARALGFSSTDTQYF
TRBV4-1	.	TRBD2	TRBJ2-7	TGCGCCAGCAGCCAAGAAGTGACTAGCGCCTACGAGCAGTACTTC	CASSQEVTSAYEQYF
TRBV12-3/TRBV12-4	.	TRBD2	TRBJ2-4	TGTGCCACCGGGGGGAATAAAAACATTCAGTACTTC	CATGGNKNIQYF
TRBV7-2	many	TRBD1	TRBJ1-1	TGTGCCAGCAGCAGTACGGGACAGTGGGGCGCTGAAGCTTTCTTT	CASSSTGQWGAEAFF
TRBV14	.	TRBD2	TRBJ2-1	TGTGCCAGCGCTCCCGGGGGGCTAGCGGGAAGTGTGCAGTTCTTC	CASAPGGLAGSVQFF
TRBV2	.	.	TRBJ1-6	TGTGCCAGCAGGGGTACACGGGGACAAAATTCACCCCTCCACTTT	CASRGTRGQNSPLHF
TRBV12-3/TRBV12-4	.	.	TRBJ2-2	TGTGCCAGCAGTTTGTTGCGGACCGGGGAGCTGTTTTTT	CASSLLRTGELFF
TRBV19	.	.	TRBJ1-5	TGTGCCAGTATGAAAGGAAGGGCACGAGGGAATCAGCCCCAGCATTTT	CASMKGRARGNQPQHF
TRBV7-2	many	.	TRBJ2-7	TGTGCCAGCAGCCACAACCTGGGGGGGCGGGGGCCGCAGCAGTACTTC	CASSHNLGGRGPQQYF
TRBV5-6	.	.	TRBJ1-2	TGTGCCAGCAGCTATGGGGTTGGGGACACCTTC	CASSYGVGDTF
TRBV20-1	.	TRBD1	TRBJ1-6	TGCAGTGCTACACAGGGGGCCGGTAATTCACCCCTCCACTTT	CSATQGAGNSPLHF
TRBV11-2	.	TRBD2	TRBJ2-1	TGTGCCAGCAGCCCGACGAGGAGCGGGAACTACAATGAGCAGTTCTTC	CASSPTRSGNYNEQFF
TRBV6-6	.	TRBD2	TRBJ2-1	TGTGCCAGCAGCAGAGGGGTACTAGCGCGAGTAAGCTCCTACAATGAGCAGTTCTTC	CASSRGVLARVSSYNEQFF
TRBV7-9	many	.	TRBJ2-3	TGTGCCAGCAGCTTCACGGGGGAGACCACAGATACGCAGTATTTT	CASSFTGETTDTQYF
TRBV15	.	TRBD1	TRBJ1-1	TGTGCCACCAGCAGATCAGGACAGGGGAACACTGAAGCTTTCTTT	CATSRSGQGNTEAFF
TRBV4-1	.	TRBD1	TRBJ1-5	TGCGCCAGCAGCCGCACAGGGGTTCAGCCCCAGCATTTT	CASSRTGVQPQHF
TRBV14	.	TRBD1	TRBJ1-1	TGTGCCAGCAGCCACCGGGACAGGGGGACTGAAGCTTTCTTT	CASSHRDRGTEAFF
TRBV7-9	.	.	TRBJ2-3	TGTGCCAGCAGCCGGATAATGGATACGCAGTATTTT	CASSRIMDTQYF
TRBV6-1	few	.	TRBJ2-1	TGTGCCAGCAGTGCAACGATACCAGCGGCCTACAATGAGCAGTTCTTC	CASSATIPAAYNEQFF
TRBV28	.	.	TRBJ2-1	TGTGCCAGCAGTTTAAGTATCGGTGGGGCCCTGTTCTTC	CASSLSIGGALFF
TRBV5-4	.	.	TRBJ1-2	TGTGCCAGCAGCTTGGACCGGCGGCGGAACGGCTACACCTTC	CASSLDRRRNGYTF
TRBV7-4	once	TRBD1	TRBJ1-4	TGTGCCAGCAGCAGAGGGACAGGGGGTGAAAAACTGTTTTTT	CASSRGTGGEKLFF
TRBV4-1	.	TRBD1	TRBJ1-5	TGCGCCAGCAGCCAATTGGGACAGGATTATCAGCCCCAGCATTTT	CASSQLGQDYQPQHF
TRBV5-4	few	.	TRBJ2-7	TGTGCCAGCAGCTTGGGCCCCCCTCAGGCGGAGCAGTACTTC	CASSLGPPQAEQYF
TRBV7-2	.	.	TRBJ1-1	TGTGCCAGCAGCTCAGCCGGGAACCACCTGGAAGCTTTCTTT	CASSSAGNHLEAFF
TRBV28	.	.	TRBJ2-5	TGTGCCAGCAGTACCATCCGGCAATTCCAAGAGACCCAGTACTTC	CASSTIRQFQETQYF
TRBV7-2	few	.	TRBJ2-7	TGTGCCAGCAGCCTTAAACCCGCCTACGAGCAGTACTTC	CASSLKPAYEQYF